This T cell receptor (beta chain) was sequenced for a study of identical twins. Study conclusions and caveats: Models predicted too little out-of-frame TCR alpha sharing in monozygotic twins. Memory repertoires lacked the insertion deficit that abundant cord blood beta clonotypes showed.

Note on this clonotype: Its cognate antigen is unknown.

The V and J ends lost 5 bases and 7 bases, in that order; junction bases with no gene match: 12. This CDR3 is 16 amino acids long. CDR1 and CDR2 (germline): WNHNN, SYGVQD (reference sequence). TCRdb ran MiXCR on the 5' RACE reads and lists one entry per CDR3 protein. The sample lists around 280,000 distinct CDR3 sequences, under 9.5% seen once, with about 2.1% in the top ten. These same data were also listed under a study on yellow fever vaccine responses in identical twins.

The TCR sequence derives from a woman aged 18-35 years in good health. The V and J genes are TRBV10-1 and TRBJ2-2; 8 bases are a match to TRBD2. Material for sequencing was memory (CD45RO+) T cells sorted from blood. CDR3 coding DNA: TGCGCCAGCAGTCCCCTGGTTGTAGCGGGGTACGGGGAGCTGTTTTTT. Translated: CASSPLVVAGYGELFF.